This T cell receptor beta chain comes out of a study of cytomegalovirus exposure and HLA in healthy donors. Study-wide results and caveats: The authors assumed roughly uniform sequencing depth across donors for presence/absence analyses. Both high specificity and high sensitivity reportedly marked the classifier's diagnosis of cytomegalovirus status.

The V gene's germline CDR1 is SGHTA and CDR2 FQGNSA. With 1 base clipped from V and 11 bases from J, the junction kept 2 bases outside the gene matches. This CDR3 is built from 12 residues. With respect to this clone: Its antigen is currently unknown.

Use of 60 Vbeta and 13 Jbeta primers characterized the PCR. The data were produced by immunoSEQ multiplex PCR, yet TCRdb's version contains in-frame clones alone and is incomplete. The sample shows tens of thousands of clones, 65% to 75% of them seen only once. This sequence was found in a man aged 30 to 39 in good health and CMV-seropositive. Sequencing was done on a sample of PBMCs. The rearrangement links TRBV7-2 to TRBJ2-5; TRBD2 aligns across 9 bases. The CDR3 region has the DNA TGTGCCAGCAGCTTAGGCCTAGCGGGGCAGTACTTC. It encodes CASSLGLAGQYF.